The entry that follows covers one TCR beta chain sequence. This sample was taken from a study of Ad26.COV2.S vaccination and SARS-CoV-2 variants. Study at large: Donor joined the COV1001 Ad26.COV2.S trial arm. Intramuscularly, Ad26.COV2.S was given either once or twice, 56 days apart.

Treatment reported: roughly 19 received Ad26.COV2.S at low or high dose, single or two shots; 5 received placebo; per-sample allocation not given. Sampling was done on day 63 after the first vaccine or placebo injection. Vaccination employed an Ad26 vector expressing the Wuhan-strain SARS-CoV-2 spike. The data were produced by immunoSEQ multiplex PCR, yet TCRdb's version contains in-frame clones alone and is incomplete. The profile shows over 400,000 clones, roughly 89% of them singletons. Source: peripheral blood, taken in a trial of Ad26.COV2.S vaccine versus placebo. The source is a person aged 18-65 years who received the Ad26.COV2.S COVID-19 vaccine or a placebo.

This chain's CDR3 is CASTDNTEAFF. CDR3 sequence (DNA): TGTGCCAGCACCGACAACACTGAAGCTTTCTTT. J is TRBJ1-1 and V is TRBV6-5; no firm D call. V gave up 7 bases and J gave up 2 bases, with 5 bases separating them. This CDR3 contains 11 residues. The germline V gene has CDR1 MNHEY and CDR2 SVGAGI.